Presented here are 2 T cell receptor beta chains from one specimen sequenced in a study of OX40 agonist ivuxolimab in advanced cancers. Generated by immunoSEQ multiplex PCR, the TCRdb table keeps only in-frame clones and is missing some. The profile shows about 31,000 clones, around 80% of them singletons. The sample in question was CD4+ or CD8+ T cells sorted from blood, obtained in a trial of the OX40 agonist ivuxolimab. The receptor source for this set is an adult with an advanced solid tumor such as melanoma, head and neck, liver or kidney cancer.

The CDR3 region is CASSSNLGLTEAFF. For the CDR3, the DNA is TGTGCCAGCAGCTCTAATTTGGGGCTCACTGAAGCTTTCTTT. The J gene is TRBJ1-1, the V gene TRBV7-9, with D tentatively TRBD1 (5 bases). Trimming cost V 4 bases and J 4 bases, with 13 bases left between them. The CDR3 has 14 amino acids. The germline V gene has CDR1 SEHNR and CDR2 FQNEAQ (reference sequence).

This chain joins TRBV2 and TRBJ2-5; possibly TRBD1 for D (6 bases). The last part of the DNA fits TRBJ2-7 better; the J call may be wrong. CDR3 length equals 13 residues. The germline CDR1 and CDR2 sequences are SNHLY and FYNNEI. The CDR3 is CASRRDNAYEQYF. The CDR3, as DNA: TGTGCCAGCCGCCGGGACAATGCCTACGAGCAGTACTTC.